Listed below are T cell receptor beta chains from one sample, sequenced in a study of Siglec-9 on CD8 T cells in melanoma. The method was immunoSEQ multiplex PCR; TCRdb's version includes in-frame clones alone and lacks a portion of them. The sample has more than 30,000 clones; about 80% are singletons. Sequencing was carried out using Siglec-9- CD8+ T cells sorted from blood. Receptors were obtained from a human donor in good health. Both conserved end residues are part of each CDR3. The order of the fields is CDR3 protein, CDR3 DNA, V gene, J gene, D gene, clone size. The D gene is left open where the match is weak. Clone size is stated in some rows and not others, as once, few, many or a class when expanded.

CASSWFSGRDTGELFF	TGTGCCAGCAGTTGGTTTAGCGGGAGAGACACCGGGGAGCTGTTTTTT	TRBV27	TRBJ2-2	TRBD2	.
CSAGTYNEQFF	TGCAGCGCCGGGACCTACAATGAGCAGTTCTTC	TRBV29-1	TRBJ2-1	.	.
CASSLLGMGTEAFF	TGTGCCAGCAGCTTACTGGGGATGGGGACTGAAGCTTTCTTT	TRBV7-8	TRBJ1-1	.	.
CASSHLSHRGPNAGYTF	TGTGCCAGCAGCCACCTCTCTCACAGGGGGCCAAACGCTGGCTACACCTTC	TRBV7-8	TRBJ1-2	TRBD1	few
CAIALTSGATDTQYF	TGTGCCATCGCTCTGACTAGCGGGGCCACAGATACGCAGTATTTT	TRBV10-3	TRBJ2-3	TRBD2	.
CASSPQPGAYQPQHF	TGTGCCAGCTCCCCCCAGCCGGGGGCTTATCAGCCCCAGCATTTT	TRBV7-2	TRBJ1-5	.	once
CASRPGWRSQPQHF	TGTGCCAGCAGGCCAGGGTGGCGCAGTCAGCCCCAGCATTTT	TRBV27	TRBJ1-5	.	.
CASSEREDQPQHF	TGTGCCAGCAGTGAGAGAGAGGATCAGCCCCAGCATTTT	TRBV6-1	TRBJ1-5	.	.
CASMGQTYGYTF	TGTGCCAGCATGGGACAGACATATGGCTACACCTTC	TRBV2	TRBJ1-2	TRBD1	few
CASSIFAGGANQPQHF	TGTGCCAGTAGTATCTTCGCGGGGGGCGCAAATCAGCCCCAGCATTTT	TRBV19	TRBJ1-5	.	.
CASSLDRTGNGYTF	TGTGCCAGCAGCTTAGACAGGACAGGGAATGGCTACACCTTC	TRBV7-9	TRBJ1-2	TRBD1	.
CASSTGQVLISNTGELFF	TGCGCCAGCAGCACAGGACAAGTTTTAATTTCGAACACCGGGGAGCTGTTTTTT	TRBV5-1	TRBJ2-2	.	.
CASNGGTRTLYEQYF	TGTGCCAGCAACGGTGGTACCCGGACGCTCTACGAGCAGTACTTC	TRBV5-4	TRBJ2-7	.	.
CASSTRTGSLRPQHF	TGTGCCAGTAGTACTCGGACAGGCTCCCTGCGGCCCCAGCATTTT	TRBV19	TRBJ1-5	TRBD1	few
CASSPNSQTDTQYF	TGTGCCAGCAGTCCGAACTCTCAAACAGATACGCAGTATTTT	TRBV27	TRBJ2-3	.	.
CASSVPGQGAQETQYF	TGTGCCAGCAGCGTCCCGGGACAGGGGGCGCAGGAGACCCAGTACTTC	TRBV7-6	TRBJ2-5	TRBD1	.
CASSETVSGANVLTF	TGTGCCAGCAGTGAAACCGTCTCTGGGGCCAACGTCCTGACTTTC	TRBV6-4	TRBJ2-6	.	few